This note documents a single T cell receptor (beta chain) sequence. What it recognizes is unknown. The sample originates from a study of graft-versus-host responses after intestinal transplantation. Trimming pared 8 bases from V and 1 base from J, leaving 8 bases between. The CDR3 loop spans 11 amino acids. Germline assignment: CDR1 DFQATT and CDR2 SNEGSKA (reference sequence). Sequenced by immunoSEQ multiplex PCR; TCRdb stores in-frame clones only, minus some. The table includes more than 100,000 clones, approximately 95% detected once. The source material was unstimulated CD8+ T cells sorted from spleen or lymph node cells, sampled before intestinal transplant. The J gene is TRBJ1-1, the V gene TRBV20-1; possibly TRBD1 for D (5 bases). The sequence derives from a human donor who received an intestinal transplant. This chain's CDR3 is CSSTENTEAFF. As DNA, the CDR3 is TGCAGTTCGACAGAGAACACTGAAGCTTTCTTT.